This T cell receptor beta chain was sequenced in a study of T cells after yellow fever vaccination. Germline assignment: CDR1 SGHVS and CDR2 FNYEAQ. The CDR3 totals 14 residues. The trim removed 1 base at V and 8 bases at J, leaving 4 bases unmatched. The 5'RACE template-switching step produced TCR cDNA and added a universal primer site and UMIs. TCRdb fed the 5' RACE reads into MiXCR, producing one record per CDR3 protein. The sample carries approximately 130,000 distinct CDR3 sequences, around 15% recorded once. Points from the study as a whole: A large majority of primary-vaccination clones showed up again after the booster (96% CD4, roughly 88% CD8).

This clonotype was observed a few times. The antigen remains unidentified. The chain joins TRBV7-6 to TRBJ1-4; 7 bases are a match to TRBD1. The origin of this receptor is a man aged 18 to 35 who received the YFV17D yellow fever vaccine. This specimen was CD8+ T cells sorted from PBMCs, taken 5 days after the yellow fever booster vaccination. CDR3 bases: TGTGCCAGCAGCTTAGGAGGGGGCAGGGAAAAACTGTTTTTT. It translates to CASSLGGGREKLFF. Together with reference TRBV7-6 and TRBJ1-4, the CDR3 gives the full variable domain: GAGVSQSPRYKVTKRGQDVALRCDPISGHVSLYWYRQALGQGPEFLTYFNYEAQQDKSGLPNDRFSAERPEGSISTLTIQRTEQRDSAMYRCASSLGGGREKLFFGSGTQLSVL.